Listed below are T cell receptor beta chains from one sample, sequenced in a study of T-cell reconstitution after alpha-beta-depleted transplantation in children. TCRdb fed the PCR reads into MiXCR, producing one record per CDR3 protein. There are hundreds of thousands of distinct CDR3 sequences in the sample; approximately 16% occur only once, and approximately 1% lies in the top ten. This material consisted of PBMCs from the stem cell graft donor, taken from the stem cell graft. Every receptor here comes from a human donor who donated a stem cell graft to a child with acute myeloid leukemia. The conserved cysteine and the conserved F or W are not part of the CDR3 here. A D gene is named only where the DNA matches it firmly.

cdr3_aa v_call d_call
ASSLPRGTPQETQY TRBV7-9 NA
SAKLAGTSTDTQY TRBV20-1 TRBD2
ASSLAPATYHQPQH TRBV12-3/TRBV12-4 NA
SASPGLLQETQY TRBV20-1 NA
ASSYSGVKETQY TRBV6-5 NA
ASSAGIFYEQY TRBV10-2 NA
SARVGGQEKLF TRBV20-1 NA
ASRPKDMNTEAF TRBV6-2/TRBV6-3 NA
SAGTVSYNEQF TRBV29-1 TRBD1
SARALSDSYNEQF TRBV20-1 NA
SAYTGDHYGYT TRBV20-1 TRBD1
SVGGVGQPQH TRBV20-1 NA
ASSREGRPNTGELF TRBV11-2 NA
SARLAGPDTQY TRBV20-1 NA
SASWDTDTQY TRBV20-1 NA